Below, one T cell receptor beta chain is given with its context. How the authors handled the data: Amplification with reference gene primers provided the estimates of nucleated cell counts. The data were produced by immunoSEQ multiplex PCR, yet TCRdb's version contains in-frame clones alone and is incomplete. V and J calls and clone size are as listed in that table; D and trimming were resolved from the DNA. The sample contains 130,000 or so clones, 80% to 85% of which appear only once. The source of the sample is a study of blood T cell repertoires in COVID-19. At the level of the study: The United States, Italy and Spain supplied acute and convalescent COVID-19 samples. PBMCs, B-cell-depleted T cells, or T cells provided the cDNA or gDNA that made up the material.

The sample consisted of peripheral blood. This clonotype originated in a man aged 55 to 70 with acute or convalescent COVID-19.

In DNA form, the CDR3 reads TGTGCCAGCAGCCTGGACAGGGCCAGGGATACGCAGTATTTT. This translates into CASSLDRARDTQYF. The chain links TRBV5-4 to TRBJ2-3, with 8 bases that match TRBD1. Germline CDR1 is SGHNT and CDR2 is YYREEE (reference sequence). The CDR3 spans 14 residues. V shed 4 bases, J shed 6 bases, and the junction held 7 bases outside the gene matches.